The 26 T cell receptor beta chains reported below all come from one sample, sequenced in a study of T cell responses to AZD1222 COVID-19 vaccine. Generated by immunoSEQ multiplex PCR, the TCRdb table keeps only in-frame clones and is missing some. This sample carries 110,000 to 150,000 clones, 70% to 90% of them seen once, and the ten largest clones take 3.1%. The sequencing used peripheral blood, collected 28 days after the second AZD1222 dose. The receptor set was obtained from an adult who received the AZD1222 COVID-19 vaccine.

The chain links TRBV5-4 to TRBJ2-2; TRBD2 aligns across 16 bases. CDR1 is SGHNT and CDR2 is YYREEE in the germline V gene (reference sequence). V lost 4 bases, J lost 6 bases, and 9 bases stayed unmatched. The CDR3 is made up of 18 amino acids. The CDR3 spells CASSPWHGTSGRAGELFF. In nucleotides, the CDR3 is TGTGCCAGCAGCCCCTGGCACGGGACTAGCGGGAGGGCCGGGGAGCTGTTTTTT.

This sequence joins TRBV5-4 and TRBJ2-2, with 12 nucleotides matching TRBD2. J gave up 2 bases and V 4 bases, and 3 bases lay outside the gene matches. The CDR3 extends over 16 amino acids. Germline V gene data show CDR1 as SGHNT and CDR2 as YYREEE (reference sequence). CDR3 residues: CASSRLAGDNTGELFF. In DNA form, the CDR3 reads TGTGCCAGCAGCCGACTAGCGGGAGATAACACCGGGGAGCTGTTTTTT. The variable domain in full, completed from reference TRBV5-4 and TRBJ2-2, reads ETGVTQSPTHLIKTRGQQVTLRCSSQSGHNTVSWYQQALGQGPQFIFQYYREEENGRGNFPPRFSGLQFPNYSSELNVNALELDDSALYLCASSRLAGDNTGELFFGEGSRLTVL.

In DNA form, the CDR3 reads TGTGCCAGCAGTTTACCCTCTCCCAGTGATGGCTACACCTTC. It yields the protein CASSLPSPSDGYTF. The chain couples TRBV7-9 to TRBJ1-2; D is uncertain. Trimming took off 6 bases at V and 6 bases at J, with 17 bases between the two ends. Looked up from germline, CDR1 is SEHNR and CDR2 is FQNEAQ (reference sequence). CDR3 length equals 14 residues.

The chain joins TRBV5-5 to TRBJ2-7; TRBD1 matches at 7 bases. The CDR3 length is 13 residues. Germline-derived CDR1 and CDR2 are SGHKS and YYEKEE (reference sequence). Unmatched junction bases numbered 6, after V lost 3 bases and J lost 6 bases. CDR3 loop: CASSSSTGPEQYF. CDR3 DNA sequence: TGTGCCAGCAGCTCATCGACAGGGCCCGAGCAGTACTTC.

This chain's CDR3 is CASSLSEGQPQHF. CDR3 DNA: TGTGCCAGCAGTTTAAGCGAAGGTCAGCCCCAGCATTTT. This sequence joins TRBV12-3 or TRBV12-4 and TRBJ1-5, with no clear D. The CDR3 sequence is 13 residues long. Trimming left V 2 bases short and J 6 bases short, with 8 bases between.

The V and J genes are TRBV28 and TRBJ1-4; D is ambiguous. Trimming pared 5 bases from V and 0 bases from J, leaving 10 bases between. Germline assignment: CDR1 MDHEN and CDR2 SYDVKM. CDR3 length equals 15 residues. The CDR3 DNA sequence: TGTGCCAGCAGTCCCGCGGCGGCAACTAATGAAAAACTGTTTTTT. As protein: CASSPAAATNEKLFF.

The chain recombines TRBV28 with TRBJ1-6; a weak D match, TRBD1 (5 bases). V gave up 7 bases and J gave up 10 bases, with 20 bases separating them. CDR3 length: 15 amino acids. Germline CDR1 reads MDHEN; CDR2 reads SYDVKM. The CDR3 nucleotides read TGTGCCAGCACGGCGGGAAAAAGGGGAATATCACCCCTCCACTTT. Residues: CASTAGKRGISPLHF. The whole variable domain, remainder taken from reference TRBV28 and TRBJ1-6, is DVKVTQSSRYLVKRTGEKVFLECVQDMDHENMFWYRQDPGLGLRLIYFSYDVKMKEKGDIPEGYSVSREKKERFSLILESASTNQTSMYLCASTAGKRGISPLHFGNGTRLTVT.

This clone appeared once. This chain links TRBV10-3 with TRBJ1-1; D uncertain. The CDR3 is 13 amino acids. CDR1 is ENHRY, CDR2 SYGVKD, per germline. V was clipped by 6 bases and J by 0 bases, with 8 bases between them. CDR3 residues: CAIREGLNTEAFF. The CDR3 DNA is TGTGCCATCAGGGAGGGCCTGAACACTGAAGCTTTCTTT.

There are many counts of this clone. V usage is TRBV6-5 and J usage is TRBJ2-7, with 9 bases identical to TRBD1. The ends lost 9 bases at V and 4 bases at J; junction bases unmatched: 13. In germline, CDR1 is MNHEY, CDR2 SVGAGI. This CDR3 contains 15 residues. This chain's CDR3 is CASKVPGQGVYEQYF. The CDR3, as DNA: TGTGCCAGTAAGGTCCCGGGACAGGGAGTGTACGAGCAGTACTTC.

V and J are TRBV19 and TRBJ1-4, with 9 bases aligning to TRBD1. CDR3 length: 14 amino acids. V lost 3 bases, J lost 11 bases, and 7 bases stayed unmatched. Germline V gene lookup returns CDR1 LNHDA and CDR2 SQIVND (reference sequence). CDR3 nucleotides: TGTGCCAGTAGTATCACCGGGACAGGGACCAAACTGTTTTTT. This codes for CASSITGTGTKLFF.

CDR3 nucleotides: TGTGCCAGCAGCTTCATGGGTCGGAACGAGCTGTTTTTT. Encoded protein: CASSFMGRNELFF. The rearrangement joins TRBV11-1 to TRBJ2-2; D remains unclear. The CDR3 has 13 residues. The germline V and J ends were trimmed by 3 bases and 11 bases, with 13 bases remaining between them. CDR1 and CDR2 from the germline V gene are SGHAT and FQDESV (reference sequence).

In regard to this clone: The junction departs from germline at one end; a sequencing error may be responsible. V gene TRBV7-7 combines with J gene TRBJ2-1; 11 bases are a match to TRBD2. From germline, CDR1 is SSHAT and CDR2 FNYEAQ (reference sequence). The CDR3 extends over 15 amino acids. CDR3 DNA sequence: TGTGCTAGCAGCCAACTGACTAGCGGGGACGATGAGCAGTTCTTC. The encoded protein is CASSQLTSGDDEQFF.

The J gene is TRBJ2-7, the V gene TRBV6-1, with no clear D. Germline CDR1 MNHNS, CDR2 SASEGT. CDR3 length equals 13 residues. Trimming removed 2 bases from V and 0 bases from J, with 5 bases in between. CDR3 DNA sequence: TGTGCCAGCAGTGAACTCTTCTCCTACGAGCAGTACTTC. This codes for CASSELFSYEQYF.

The CDR3 DNA reads TGTGCCAGCAGTTTAGGCCAGTATAGCAATCAGCCCCAGCATTTT. Residues: CASSLGQYSNQPQHF. This chain links TRBV28 with TRBJ1-5; D gene unclear. The CDR3 is made up of 15 amino acids. Germline CDR1 and CDR2: MDHEN and SYDVKM. Deletions cut 2 bases from V and 0 bases from J, with 8 bases between.

The chain uses TRBV5-4 and TRBJ1-3; 7 bases fit TRBD1. The CDR3 totals 15 residues. The V and J ends lost 0 bases and 9 bases, in that order; junction bases with no gene match: 9. Germline V gene sequence: CDR1 SGHNT, CDR2 YYREEE (reference sequence). CDR3 protein: CASSLGQGVDGTIYF. The DNA for the CDR3 is TGTGCCAGCAGCTTGGGACAGGGTGTGGACGGCACCATATATTTT. Using reference TRBV5-4 and TRBJ1-3 for the parts outside the CDR3, the full variable domain is ETGVTQSPTHLIKTRGQQVTLRCSSQSGHNTVSWYQQALGQGPQFIFQYYREEENGRGNFPPRFSGLQFPNYSSELNVNALELDDSALYLCASSLGQGVDGTIYFGEGSWLTVV.

J is TRBJ2-2 and V is TRBV10-3; D is possibly TRBD1 (5 bases). Trimming removed 8 bases at V and 3 bases at J, with 16 bases between. CDR1 ENHRY and CDR2 SYGVKD come from the germline V gene. The CDR3 runs to 15 residues. The CDR3 DNA reads TGTGCCATCGGGGCCCAAGGGTTGGACACCGGGGAGCTGTTTTTT. It translates to CAIGAQGLDTGELFF.

The CDR3 reads CASSLPIAGTSTDTQYF. In nucleotides, the CDR3 is TGTGCCAGCAGCCTACCGATAGCGGGAACAAGCACAGATACGCAGTATTTT. J is TRBJ2-3 and V is TRBV28; 8 nucleotides match TRBD2. CDR1 is MDHEN, CDR2 SYDVKM, per germline. CDR3 size: 17 residues. With V trimmed by 6 bases and J by 0 bases, 11 bases remained unmatched.

Only one count was recorded for this clone. The rearrangement uses TRBV9 and TRBJ2-1; 7 positions match TRBD1. V gave up 0 bases and J gave up 4 bases; unmatched junction bases: 10. Per the germline V gene, CDR1 is SGDLS and CDR2 is YYNGEE. The CDR3 is 17 residues long. Here the CDR3 reads CASSVVRFGTEYNEQFF. The CDR3 DNA reads TGTGCCAGCAGCGTAGTGAGGTTTGGGACAGAGTACAATGAGCAGTTCTTC.

The chain carries TRBV5-1 and TRBJ2-1; either TRBD1 or TRBD2 may supply D (6 bases each). The germline V gene has CDR1 SGHRS and CDR2 YFSETQ. The CDR3 runs 15 residues. Trimming pared 0 bases from V and 0 bases from J, leaving 7 bases between. The CDR3 bases are TGCGCCAGCAGCTTGGAGGGGGGCTCCTACAATGAGCAGTTCTTC. It translates to CASSLEGGSYNEQFF.

This chain uses TRBV7-9 with TRBJ2-5, with D perhaps matching TRBD1 (6 bases). The CDR3 is made up of 15 amino acids. Germline V gives CDR1 SEHNR, CDR2 FQNEAQ (reference sequence). Trimming stripped 5 bases from V and 1 base from J, with 14 bases between. The CDR3 sequence is CASSAGRGPQETQYF. As DNA, the CDR3 is TGTGCCAGCAGCGCGGGCAGGGGCCCCCAAGAGACCCAGTACTTC.

The chain employs TRBV2 and TRBJ2-7, with D unresolved. The CDR3 loop spans 13 amino acids. Germline V gives CDR1 SNHLY, CDR2 FYNNEI. Trimming left V 0 bases short and J 10 bases short, with 13 bases between. CDR3 region: CASSEAPLTRQYF. The CDR3 region has the DNA TGTGCCAGCAGTGAAGCGCCGTTGACACGTCAGTACTTC.

V is TRBV7-2 and J is TRBJ1-1; D is perhaps TRBD1 (6 bases). Per the germline V gene, CDR1 is SGHTA and CDR2 is FQGNSA. V was shortened by 5 bases and J by 0 bases, with 13 bases between the two germline ends. The CDR3 has 15 amino acids. CDR3 in amino acids: CASSRGAVVNTEAFF. The DNA of the CDR3 is TGTGCCAGCAGCCGGGGGGCGGTAGTGAACACTGAAGCTTTCTTT.

This rearrangement joins TRBV28 to TRBJ1-2, with 7 bases lining up with TRBD1. In germline, CDR1 is MDHEN, CDR2 SYDVKM. The CDR3 covers 17 residues. V gave up 1 base and J gave up 2 bases; unmatched junction bases: 10. As DNA, the CDR3 is TGTGCCAGCAGTTTATTAGGGACAGTCACTACAAACTATGGCTACACCTTC. Its protein is CASSLLGTVTTNYGYTF.

The chain couples TRBV5-1 to TRBJ1-2, with D possibly matching TRBD1 (5 bases). Germline V gives CDR1 SGHRS, CDR2 YFSETQ. The CDR3 is 14 amino acids. The V gene lost 4 bases and the J gene lost 4 bases, with 14 bases spanning the gap. CDR3 protein: CASSEEDTRYGYTF. The DNA of the CDR3 is TGCGCCAGCAGCGAAGAGGACACACGCTATGGCTACACCTTC.

The rearrangement uses TRBV11-2 and TRBJ2-1; D is unclear. The V and J ends lost 7 bases and 3 bases respectively, with 13 bases between them. In germline, CDR1 is SGHAT, CDR2 FQNNGV. The CDR3 spans 14 residues. For the CDR3, the DNA is TGTGCCAGCATACACAGTTTCCGCTACAATGAGCAGTTCTTC. Translation: CASIHSFRYNEQFF.

The V call is TRBV10-3, the J call TRBJ1-4; D perhaps matches TRBD1 (5 bases). Deletions cut 5 bases from V and 6 bases from J, with 10 bases between. CDR1 and CDR2 (germline): ENHRY, SYGVKD. This CDR3 is built from 13 residues. The CDR3 coding sequence is TGTGCCATCAGTATCGGACATTATGAAAAACTGTTTTTT. Translated, it gives CAISIGHYEKLFF.